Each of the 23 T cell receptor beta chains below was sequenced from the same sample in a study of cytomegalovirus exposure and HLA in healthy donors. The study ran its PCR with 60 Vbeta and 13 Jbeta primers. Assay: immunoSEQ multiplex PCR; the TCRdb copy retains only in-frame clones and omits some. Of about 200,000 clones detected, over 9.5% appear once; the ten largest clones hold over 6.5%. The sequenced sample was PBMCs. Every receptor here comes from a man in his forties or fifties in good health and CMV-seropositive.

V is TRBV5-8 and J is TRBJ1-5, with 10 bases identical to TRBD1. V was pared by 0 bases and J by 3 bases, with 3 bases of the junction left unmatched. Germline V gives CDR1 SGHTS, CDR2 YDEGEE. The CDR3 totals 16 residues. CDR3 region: CASSLEGTGVNQPQHF. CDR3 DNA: TGTGCCAGCAGCTTGGAGGGGACAGGGGTCAATCAGCCCCAGCATTTT.

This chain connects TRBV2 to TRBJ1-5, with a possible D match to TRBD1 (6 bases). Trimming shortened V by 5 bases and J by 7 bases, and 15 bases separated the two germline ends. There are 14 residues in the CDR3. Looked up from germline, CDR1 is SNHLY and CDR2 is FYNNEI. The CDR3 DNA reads TGTGCCAGCAGTAAGGGGGGGACTCGCCAGCCCCAGCATTTT. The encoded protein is CASSKGGTRQPQHF.

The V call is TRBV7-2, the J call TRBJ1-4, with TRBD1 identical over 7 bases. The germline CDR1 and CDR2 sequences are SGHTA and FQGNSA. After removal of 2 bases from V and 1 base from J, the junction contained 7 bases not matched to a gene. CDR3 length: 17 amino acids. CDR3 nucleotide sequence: TGTGCCAGCAGCTTAATGAGGGGGCGTGGAACTAATGAAAAACTGTTTTTT. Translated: CASSLMRGRGTNEKLFF.

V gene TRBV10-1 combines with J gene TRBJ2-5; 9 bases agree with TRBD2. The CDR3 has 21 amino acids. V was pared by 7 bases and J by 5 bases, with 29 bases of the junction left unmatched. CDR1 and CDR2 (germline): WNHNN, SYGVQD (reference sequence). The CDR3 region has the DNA TGCGCCAGCACCTACAAAGGGCGGGGGGGGCAGGGCCCCACTGCAGCCGAGACCCAGTACTTC. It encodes CASTYKGRGGQGPTAAETQYF.

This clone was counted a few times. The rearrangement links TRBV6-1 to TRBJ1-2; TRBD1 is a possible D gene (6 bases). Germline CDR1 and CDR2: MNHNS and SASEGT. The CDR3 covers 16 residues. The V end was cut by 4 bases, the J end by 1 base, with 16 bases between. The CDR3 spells CASSGARRTVNYGYTF. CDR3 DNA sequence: TGTGCCAGCAGTGGGGCCAGACGGACAGTTAACTATGGCTACACCTTC.

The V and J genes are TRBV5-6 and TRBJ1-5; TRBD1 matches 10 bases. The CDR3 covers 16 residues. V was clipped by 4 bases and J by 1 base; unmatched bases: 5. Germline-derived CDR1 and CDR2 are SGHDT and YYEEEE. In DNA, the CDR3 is TGTGCCAGCAGCACGGACAGGGGGAACAGCAATCAGCCCCAGCATTTT. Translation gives CASSTDRGNSNQPQHF.

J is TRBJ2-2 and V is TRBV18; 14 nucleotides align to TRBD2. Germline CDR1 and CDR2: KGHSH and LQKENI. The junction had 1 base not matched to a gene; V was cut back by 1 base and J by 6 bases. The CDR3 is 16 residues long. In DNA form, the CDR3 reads TGTGCCAGCTCACCACTGGGACTAGCGGGGGCCGGGGAGCTGTTTTTT. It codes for CASSPLGLAGAGELFF.

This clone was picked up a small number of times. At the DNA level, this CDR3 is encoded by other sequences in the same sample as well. CDR3 sequence: CASSLQGSNQPQHF. CDR3 nucleotides: TGTGCCAGCAGCCTACAGGGTAGCAATCAGCCCCAGCATTTT. The rearrangement joins TRBV5-4 to TRBJ1-5; the D gene is possibly TRBD1 (6 bases). The V and J ends lost 4 bases and 0 bases respectively, with 8 bases between them. CDR1 is SGHNT, CDR2 YYREEE, per germline (reference sequence). The CDR3 spans 14 residues. The full variable domain, rest sourced from reference TRBV5-4 and TRBJ1-5, is ETGVTQSPTHLIKTRGQQVTLRCSSQSGHNTVSWYQQALGQGPQFIFQYYREEENGRGNFPPRFSGLQFPNYSSELNVNALELDDSALYLCASSLQGSNQPQHFGDGTRLSIL.

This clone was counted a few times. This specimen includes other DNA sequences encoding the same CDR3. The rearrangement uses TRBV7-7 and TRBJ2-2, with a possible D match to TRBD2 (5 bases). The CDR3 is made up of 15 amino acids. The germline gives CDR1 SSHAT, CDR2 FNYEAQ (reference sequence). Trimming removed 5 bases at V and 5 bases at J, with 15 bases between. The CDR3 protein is CASSPTSRGTGELFF. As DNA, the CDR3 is TGTGCCAGCAGCCCAACGAGTCGGGGTACCGGGGAGCTGTTTTTT.

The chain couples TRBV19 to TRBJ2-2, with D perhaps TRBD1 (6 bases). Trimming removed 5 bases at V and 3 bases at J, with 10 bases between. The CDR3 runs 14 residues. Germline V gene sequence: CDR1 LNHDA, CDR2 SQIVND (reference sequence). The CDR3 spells CASSYREYTGELFF. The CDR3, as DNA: TGTGCCAGTAGTTACAGGGAGTACACCGGGGAGCTGTTTTTT.

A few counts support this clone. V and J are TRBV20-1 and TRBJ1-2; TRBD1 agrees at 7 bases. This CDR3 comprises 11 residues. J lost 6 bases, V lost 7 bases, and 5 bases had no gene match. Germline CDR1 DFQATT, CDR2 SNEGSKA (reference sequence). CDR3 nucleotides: TGCAGTGGCACAGGGGTGAATGGCTACACCTTC. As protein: CSGTGVNGYTF.

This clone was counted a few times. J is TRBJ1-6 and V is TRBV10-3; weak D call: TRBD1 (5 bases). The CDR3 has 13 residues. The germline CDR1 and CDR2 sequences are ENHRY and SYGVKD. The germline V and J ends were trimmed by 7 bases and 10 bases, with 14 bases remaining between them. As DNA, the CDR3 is TGTGCCATCAAAGGAGCCGGGGGATCACCCCTCCACTTT. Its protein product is CAIKGAGGSPLHF.

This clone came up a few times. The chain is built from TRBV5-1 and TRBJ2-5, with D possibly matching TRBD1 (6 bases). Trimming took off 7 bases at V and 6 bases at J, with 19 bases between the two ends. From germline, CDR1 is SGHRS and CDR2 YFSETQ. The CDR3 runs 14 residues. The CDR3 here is CASSSGTTGQTQYF. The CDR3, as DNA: TGCGCCAGCTCCTCTGGCACGACAGGACAGACCCAGTACTTC.

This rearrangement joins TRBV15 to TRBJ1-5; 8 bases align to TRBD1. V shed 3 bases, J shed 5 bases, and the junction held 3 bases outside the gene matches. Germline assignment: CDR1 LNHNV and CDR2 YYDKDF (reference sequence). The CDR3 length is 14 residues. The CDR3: CATSRGQAHQPQHF. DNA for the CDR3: TGTGCCACCAGCAGGGGACAGGCTCATCAGCCCCAGCATTTT.

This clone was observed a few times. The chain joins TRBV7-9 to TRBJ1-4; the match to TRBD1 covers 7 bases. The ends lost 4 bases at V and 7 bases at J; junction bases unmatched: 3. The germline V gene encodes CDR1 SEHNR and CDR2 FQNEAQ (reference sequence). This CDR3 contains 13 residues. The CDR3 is CASSSQGIEKLFF. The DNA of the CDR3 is TGTGCCAGCAGCTCACAGGGGATTGAAAAACTGTTTTTT.

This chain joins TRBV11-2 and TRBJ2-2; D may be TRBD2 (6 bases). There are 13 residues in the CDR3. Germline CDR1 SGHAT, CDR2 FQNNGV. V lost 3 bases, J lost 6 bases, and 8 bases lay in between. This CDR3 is CASSLDYPGELFF. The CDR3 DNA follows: TGTGCCAGCAGCTTGGACTACCCCGGGGAGCTGTTTTTT.

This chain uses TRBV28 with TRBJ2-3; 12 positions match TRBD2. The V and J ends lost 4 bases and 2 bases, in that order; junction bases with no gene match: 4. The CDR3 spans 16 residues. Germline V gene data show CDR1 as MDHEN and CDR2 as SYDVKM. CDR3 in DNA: TGTGCCAGCAGTTCCCCTAGCGGGGGGGCCACAGATACGCAGTATTTT. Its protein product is CASSSPSGGATDTQYF.

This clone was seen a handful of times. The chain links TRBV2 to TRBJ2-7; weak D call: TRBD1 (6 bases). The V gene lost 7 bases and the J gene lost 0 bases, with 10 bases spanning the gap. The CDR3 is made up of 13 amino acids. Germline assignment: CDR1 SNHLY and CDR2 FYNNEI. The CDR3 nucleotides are TGTGCCAGCATGCAGGGGAGCTCCTACGAGCAGTACGTC. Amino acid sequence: CASMQGSSYEQYV.

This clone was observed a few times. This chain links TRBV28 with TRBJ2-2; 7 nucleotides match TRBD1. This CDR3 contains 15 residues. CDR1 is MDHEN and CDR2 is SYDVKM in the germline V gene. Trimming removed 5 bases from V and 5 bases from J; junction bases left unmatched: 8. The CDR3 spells CASSLPTGPTGELFF. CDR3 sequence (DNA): TGTGCCAGCAGTCTCCCGACAGGGCCAACCGGGGAGCTGTTTTTT. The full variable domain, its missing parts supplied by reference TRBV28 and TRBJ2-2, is DVKVTQSSRYLVKRTGEKVFLECVQDMDHENMFWYRQDPGLGLRLIYFSYDVKMKEKGDIPEGYSVSREKKERFSLILESASTNQTSMYLCASSLPTGPTGELFFGEGSRLTVL.

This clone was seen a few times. The chain's CDR3 is CASSPWTSGSQETQYF. The CDR3 DNA follows: TGTGCCAGCAGCCCGTGGACTAGCGGTAGCCAAGAGACCCAGTACTTC. The V gene is TRBV7-9, the J gene TRBJ2-5; 10 bases are a match to TRBD2. Losses at the gene ends were 5 bases for V and 1 base for J; bases not matched to a gene: 7. Germline V lookup: CDR1 SEHNR, CDR2 FQNEAQ (reference sequence). The CDR3 loop spans 16 amino acids.

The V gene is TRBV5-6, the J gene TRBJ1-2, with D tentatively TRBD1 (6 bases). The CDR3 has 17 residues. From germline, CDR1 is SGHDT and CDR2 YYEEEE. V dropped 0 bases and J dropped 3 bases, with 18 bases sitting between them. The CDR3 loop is CASSLGVLGRGYYGYTF. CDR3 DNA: TGTGCCAGCAGCTTGGGAGTTTTGGGCAGGGGCTACTATGGCTACACCTTC.

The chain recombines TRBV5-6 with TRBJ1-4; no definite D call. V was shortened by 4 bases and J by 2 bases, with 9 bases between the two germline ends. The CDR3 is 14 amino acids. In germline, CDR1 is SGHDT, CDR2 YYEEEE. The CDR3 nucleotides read TGTGCCAGCAGCCCAATTCATACTAATGAAAAACTGTTTTTT. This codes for CASSPIHTNEKLFF. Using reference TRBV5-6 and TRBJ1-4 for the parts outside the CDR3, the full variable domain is DAGVTQSPTHLIKTRGQQVTLRCSPKSGHDTVSWYQQALGQGPQFIFQYYEEEERQRGNFPDRFSGHQFPNYSSELNVNALLLGDSALYLCASSPIHTNEKLFFGSGTQLSVL.

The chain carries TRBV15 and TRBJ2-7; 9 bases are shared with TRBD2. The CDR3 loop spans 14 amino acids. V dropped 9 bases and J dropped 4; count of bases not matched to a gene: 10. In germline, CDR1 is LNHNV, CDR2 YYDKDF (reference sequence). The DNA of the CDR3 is TGTGCCACGAGCGGGGGGACTGTCCCGTACGAGCAGTACTTC. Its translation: CATSGGTVPYEQYF.